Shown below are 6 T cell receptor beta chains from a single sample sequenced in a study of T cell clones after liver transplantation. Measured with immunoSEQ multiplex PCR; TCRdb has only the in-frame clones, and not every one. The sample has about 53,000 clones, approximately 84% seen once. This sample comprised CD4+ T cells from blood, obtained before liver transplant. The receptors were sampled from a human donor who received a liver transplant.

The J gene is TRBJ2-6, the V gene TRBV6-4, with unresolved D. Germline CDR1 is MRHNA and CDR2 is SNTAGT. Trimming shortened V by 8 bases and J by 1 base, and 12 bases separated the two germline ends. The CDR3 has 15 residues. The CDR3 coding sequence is TGTGCCAGCTTCCGGGCCAGGTCTGGGGCCAACGTCCTGACTTTC. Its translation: CASFRARSGANVLTF.

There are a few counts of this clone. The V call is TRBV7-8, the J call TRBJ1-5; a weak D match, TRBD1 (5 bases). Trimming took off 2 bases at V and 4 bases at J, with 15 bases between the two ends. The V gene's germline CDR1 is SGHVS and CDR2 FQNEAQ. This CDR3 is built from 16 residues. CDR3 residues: CASSLRALAGNQPQHF. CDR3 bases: TGTGCCAGCAGCTTACGGGCCTTGGCAGGGAATCAGCCCCAGCATTTT. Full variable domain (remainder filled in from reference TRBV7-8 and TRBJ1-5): GAGVSQSPRYKVAKRGQDVALRCDPISGHVSLFWYQQALGQGPEFLTYFQNEAQLDKSGLPSDRFFAERPEGSVSTLKIQRTQQEDSAVYLCASSLRALAGNQPQHFGDGTRLSIL.

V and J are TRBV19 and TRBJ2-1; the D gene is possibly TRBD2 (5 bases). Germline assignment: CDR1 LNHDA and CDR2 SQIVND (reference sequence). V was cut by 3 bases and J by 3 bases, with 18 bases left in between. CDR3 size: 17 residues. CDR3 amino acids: CASSIVVSPGVYNEQFF. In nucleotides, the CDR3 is TGTGCCAGTAGTATTGTTGTCTCCCCCGGGGTCTACAATGAGCAGTTCTTC.

The CDR3 loop is CASSFSGGGYTF. The DNA of the CDR3 is TGTGCCAGCAGTTTTTCCGGGGGTGGCTACACCTTC. V gene TRBV28 combines with J gene TRBJ1-2; weak D call: TRBD1 (5 bases). Trimming stripped 3 bases from V and 7 bases from J, with 9 bases between. The CDR3 length is 12 residues. Germline lookup yields CDR1 MDHEN and CDR2 SYDVKM.

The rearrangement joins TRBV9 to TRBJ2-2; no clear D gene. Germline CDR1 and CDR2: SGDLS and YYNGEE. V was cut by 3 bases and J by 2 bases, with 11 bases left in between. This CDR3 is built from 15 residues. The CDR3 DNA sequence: TGTGCCAGCAGCGCTCGGCAAGCCAACACCGGGGAGCTGTTTTTT. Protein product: CASSARQANTGELFF.

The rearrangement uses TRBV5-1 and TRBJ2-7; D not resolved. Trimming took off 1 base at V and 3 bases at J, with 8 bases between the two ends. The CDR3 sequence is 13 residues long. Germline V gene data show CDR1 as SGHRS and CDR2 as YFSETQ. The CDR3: CASSLQAGYEQYF. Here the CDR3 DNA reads TGCGCCAGCAGCTTGCAGGCAGGCTACGAGCAGTACTTC.